Listed below are T cell receptor beta chains from one sample, sequenced in a study of tumor-infiltrating lymphocytes in primary liver carcinoma. TCRdb ran MiXCR on the multiplex PCR reads and lists one entry per CDR3 protein. The sample consists of 90,000 to 100,000 distinct CDR3 sequences, around two thirds of them appearing once. The sequenced sample was liver tumor tissue from sampling region 5. These receptors originate from a woman in her fifties or sixties with primary liver carcinoma and hepatitis B virus infection. Both conserved end residues are part of each CDR3. Each record gives: V gene, clone size, D gene, J gene, CDR3 DNA, CDR3 protein. A D gene is named only where the DNA matches it firmly. A row's size may be missing; if present it is once, few, many or a size class.

V: TRBV29-1; size: .; D: TRBD1; J: TRBJ2-5; DNA: TGCAGCATTGAAGGCCCGACAGGGTCCATCGAGACCCGGTACTTC; CDR3: CSIEGPTGSIETRYF
V: TRBV29-1; size: large; D: TRBD1; J: TRBJ2-5; DNA: TGCAGCGTGGAAGGGGGGACAGGGGACCAAGAGACCCAGTACTTC; CDR3: CSVEGGTGDQETQYF
V: TRBV6-6; size: .; D: .; J: TRBJ1-4; DNA: TGTGCCTGCAGTTGCTCGCAGGGGCCGATCGTGGGCGAAAAACTGTTTTTT; CDR3: CACSCSQGPIVGEKLFF
V: TRBV6-6; size: .; D: .; J: TRBJ1-1; DNA: TGTGCCGACAGTGAGGAGGGGGACACTGAAGCTTTCTTT; CDR3: CADSEEGDTEAFF
V: TRBV5-5; size: .; D: .; J: TRBJ1-1; DNA: TGTGCCAGCAGCTTTCCGGCAAGGGACACTGAAGCTTTCTTT; CDR3: CASSFPARDTEAFF
V: TRBV20-1; size: few; D: .; J: TRBJ2-7; DNA: TGCAGTGCTAGAGAAAACGAGCAGTACTTC; CDR3: CSARENEQYF
V: TRBV5-1; size: .; D: .; J: TRBJ2-7; DNA: TGCGCCAGCAGCTTCCCTGGGGCATCGGGTAACGAACAGTACTTC; CDR3: CASSFPGASGNEQYF
V: TRBV12-3/TRBV12-4; size: many; D: .; J: TRBJ2-6; DNA: TGTGCCAGCAGTATAGCTGGGGCCAACGTCCTGACTTTC; CDR3: CASSIAGANVLTF
V: TRBV4-2; size: many; D: TRBD1; J: TRBJ2-7; DNA: TGTGCCAGCAGCCAAGGGAGTCTGGGACAGGGGGCTAGCGAGCAGTACTTC; CDR3: CASSQGSLGQGASEQYF
V: TRBV2; size: .; D: TRBD1; J: TRBJ1-5; DNA: TGTACCAGCAGTCCAGGTCCGGACAGGGGGCAGCCCCAGCATTTT; CDR3: CTSSPGPDRGQPQHF
V: TRBV7-3; size: .; D: .; J: TRBJ2-3; DNA: TGTGCCAGCAGCTTAACAGGGAGGTGGGGCGATACGCAGTATTTT; CDR3: CASSLTGRWGDTQYF
V: TRBV11-2; size: .; D: .; J: TRBJ1-6; DNA: TGCGCCATCAGCACCCAACAGGGCGCAGGGATTTCACCACTCCACTTT; CDR3: CAISTQQGAGISPLHF
V: TRBV20-1; size: few; D: TRBD2; J: TRBJ2-1; DNA: TGCAGTGCCACCTTAGCGGGAGGGCTCCTCTCCTACAATGAGCAGTTCTTC; CDR3: CSATLAGGLLSYNEQFF
V: TRBV11-2; size: few; D: .; J: TRBJ2-5; DNA: TGTGCCAGTGGCTTCGACAGGTCCGGCGAGACCCAGTACTTC; CDR3: CASGFDRSGETQYF
V: TRBV4-1; size: .; D: .; J: TRBJ1-3; DNA: TGCGCCTGCAGCAAACAAAGGGGACTTCGTGGAAACACCATATATTTT; CDR3: CACSKQRGLRGNTIYF
V: TRBV2; size: few; D: .; J: TRBJ2-7; DNA: TGTGCCAGCAGTGACCCGTCGACAGACGCTAACTACGAGCAGTACTTC; CDR3: CASSDPSTDANYEQYF
V: TRBV5-1; size: .; D: .; J: TRBJ1-2; DNA: TGCGCCAGCAGCTCTCGGTGGTCCTATTGTTACATCTTC; CDR3: CASSSRWSYCYIF
V: TRBV28; size: many; D: TRBD1; J: TRBJ1-1; DNA: TGTGCCAGCAGTTTCAGGACAGGGGGGAGCTCTGAAGCTTTCTTT; CDR3: CASSFRTGGSSEAFF
V: TRBV6-5; size: .; D: .; J: TRBJ1-6; DNA: TGTGCCAGCAGCATTACAGGACCTCGGGAACGGTTGGGATCACCCCTCCAGTTT; CDR3: CASSITGPRERLGSPLQF
V: TRBV11-2; size: .; D: .; J: TRBJ1-2; DNA: TGTGCCAGCAGCTTAGGCACTACAGGTTGTGGCTACACCTTC; CDR3: CASSLGTTGCGYTF
V: TRBV11-2; size: medium-sized; D: .; J: TRBJ2-2; DNA: TGTGCCAGCAGCTTAAGGGGGATCGGGGAGCTGTTTTTT; CDR3: CASSLRGIGELFF
V: TRBV2; size: .; D: .; J: TRBJ2-7; DNA: TGTGCCAGCAGTGGAGGGGGCGAGCAGTACTTC; CDR3: CASSGGGEQYF